Below, one TCR beta chain is given with its context. Its target is not known. The final CDR3 position lacks the conserved phenylalanine or tryptophan, pointing to a likely read error. Vbeta (60) and Jbeta (13) primers were used in the PCR. The assay was immunoSEQ multiplex PCR, and TCRdb's table has in-frame clones only and misses some. The sample includes some 240,000 clones, about 90% of them seen just once. The CDR3 length is 14 residues. Germline values: CDR1 MRHNA, CDR2 SNTAGT. Trimming left V 0 bases short and J 2 bases short, with 7 bases between. This sample is drawn from a study of cytomegalovirus exposure and HLA in healthy donors. About the research overall: Unique TCRs from HLA-typed donors, 65 million to 85 million of them, were held in an early data release. Membership in the Caucasian-associated ancestry cluster was found for about four fifths of approximately 380 genotyped donors.

Overall study results and limits: Indistinguishability led to the exclusion of some V segments, TRBV6-2 and TRBV6-3 included. A missense DCLRE1C variant was associated with V- and J-gene trimming of TCR beta chains in a later analysis, and an independent cohort replicated the association.

The sequence was collected from a girl aged 2 to 9 in good health and CMV-seronegative. What was sequenced was PBMCs. V and J are TRBV6-4 and TRBJ1-2; D is uncertain. The CDR3 loop reads CASSDSEGNYGYTL. As DNA, the CDR3 is TGTGCCAGCAGTGACTCGGAGGGAAACTATGGCTACACCCTC.